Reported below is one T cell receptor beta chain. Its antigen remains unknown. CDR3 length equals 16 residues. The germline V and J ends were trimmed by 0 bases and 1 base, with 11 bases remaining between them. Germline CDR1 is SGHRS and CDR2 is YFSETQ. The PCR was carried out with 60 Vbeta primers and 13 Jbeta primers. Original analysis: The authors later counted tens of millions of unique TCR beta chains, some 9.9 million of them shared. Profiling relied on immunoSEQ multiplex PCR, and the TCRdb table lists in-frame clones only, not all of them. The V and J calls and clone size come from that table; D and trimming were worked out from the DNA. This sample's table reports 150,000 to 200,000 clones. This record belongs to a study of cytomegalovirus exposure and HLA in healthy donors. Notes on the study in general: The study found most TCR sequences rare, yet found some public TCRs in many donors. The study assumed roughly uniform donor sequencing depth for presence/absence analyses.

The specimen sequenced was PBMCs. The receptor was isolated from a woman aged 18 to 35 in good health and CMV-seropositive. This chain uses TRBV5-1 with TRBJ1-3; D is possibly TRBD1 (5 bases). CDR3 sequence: CASSLATGLSGNTIYF. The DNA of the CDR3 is TGCGCCAGCAGCTTGGCTACAGGCCTTTCTGGAAACACCATATATTTT. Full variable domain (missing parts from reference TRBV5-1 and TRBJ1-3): KAGVTQTPRYLIKTRGQQVTLSCSPISGHRSVSWYQQTPGQGLQFLFEYFSETQRNKGNFPGRFSGRQFSNSRSEMNVSTLELGDSALYLCASSLATGLSGNTIYFGEGSWLTVV.